Below are 26 T cell receptor beta chains sequenced from a single sample in a study of T cell clonotyping in hematopoietic cell transplantation. The repertoire was sequenced with immunoSEQ multiplex PCR; TCRdb's copy has only in-frame clones and lacks some. The sample lists some 49,000 clones, just over 85% occurring once. Time point given: recipient sample about 28 days before transplant, after cytoreduction. This specimen consisted of peripheral blood mononuclear cells, obtained before stem cell transplant. These receptors all stem from a man aged 60 to 75 with biphenotypic leukemia. Some clones in this sample may be carry-over from other donors' samples.

The chain links TRBV4-2 to TRBJ2-1; 10 bases map to TRBD1. The CDR3 contains 15 residues. Germline CDR1 reads LGHNA; CDR2 reads YNFKEQ. The V gene end was trimmed by 4 bases and the J gene end by 8 bases; junction bases not matched to a gene: 8. CDR3 nucleotide sequence: TGTGCCAGCAGCCGGGGGACAGGGGTGGGCTATGAGCAGTTCTTC. Translating gives CASSRGTGVGYEQFF.

This clone has only a few counts. The rearrangement uses TRBV28 and TRBJ2-3; 12 nucleotides align to TRBD2. CDR3 length equals 16 residues. Germline assignment: CDR1 MDHEN and CDR2 SYDVKM. J was trimmed by 0 bases and V by 6 bases; bases with no gene match: 4. CDR3 coding DNA: TGTGCCAGCAGAACTAGCGGGAGGCGTAGCACAGATACGCAGTATTTT. As protein: CASRTSGRRSTDTQYF.

The chain couples TRBV6-5 to TRBJ1-2, with 7 bases aligning to TRBD1. The V segment lost 6 bases and the J segment 9 bases; nucleotides outside the gene matches: 4. The CDR3 has 11 amino acids. The germline V gene encodes CDR1 MNHEY and CDR2 SVGAGI. This CDR3 reads CASRDRESYTF. CDR3 bases: TGTGCCAGCAGAGACAGGGAGAGCTACACCTTC.

CDR3 nucleotides: TGTGCCAGCAGCCTGTTATTCCAAGAGACCCAGTACTTC. Its protein is CASSLLFQETQYF. The rearrangement uses TRBV11-2 and TRBJ2-5; D is uncertain. The CDR3 sequence is 13 residues long. The germline gives CDR1 SGHAT, CDR2 FQNNGV. V was clipped by 5 bases and J by 1 base, with 8 bases between them.

The chain recombines TRBV28 with TRBJ2-4; TRBD2 matches at 8 bases. CDR1 and CDR2 from the germline V gene are MDHEN and SYDVKM. The ends lost 6 bases at V and 1 base at J; junction bases unmatched: 2. The CDR3 covers 14 residues. The DNA of the CDR3 is TGTGCCAGCAGCCGGGGGGGGGCCAAAAACATTCAGTACTTC. Translated: CASSRGGAKNIQYF.

A single count supports this clone. Written as DNA, the CDR3 is TGTGCCAGCAGCCCCGGGACAGATCAACTTCCCTACGAGCAGTACTTC. This gives the protein CASSPGTDQLPYEQYF. The chain links TRBV9 to TRBJ2-7; 7 bases fit TRBD1. The ends lost 4 bases at V and 2 bases at J; junction bases unmatched: 12. The CDR3 is made up of 16 amino acids. Germline assignment: CDR1 SGDLS and CDR2 YYNGEE.

CDR3: CASSSGGQTQHF. The CDR3 region has the DNA TGTGCCAGCAGTTCCGGTGGGCAGACCCAGCATTTT. This chain connects TRBV28 to TRBJ1-5; D is unclear. The V gene's germline CDR1 is MDHEN and CDR2 SYDVKM. This CDR3 is 12 amino acids long. V lost 4 bases, J lost 11 bases, and 12 bases lay in between.

This sequence joins TRBV15 and TRBJ2-1, with no clear D. The CDR3 contains 15 residues. The ends were cut back, 0 bases at V and 8 bases at J, with 14 bases in the middle. CDR1 and CDR2 from the germline V gene are LNHNV and YYDKDF (reference sequence). CDR3 protein: CATSREGLYLDEQFF. The DNA of the CDR3 is TGTGCCACCAGCAGAGAGGGTTTATACCTCGATGAGCAGTTCTTC.

This clone appeared a few times. The rearrangement uses TRBV29-1 and TRBJ2-2; the D gene is possibly TRBD1 (6 bases). The germline V gene encodes CDR1 SQVTM and CDR2 ANQGSEA. V shed 3 bases and J shed 4 bases, with 12 bases lying between them. The CDR3 sequence is 14 residues long. This chain's CDR3 is CSVEKGQPTGELFF. CDR3 DNA: TGCAGCGTTGAGAAAGGACAGCCCACCGGGGAGCTGTTTTTT.

The gene calls are TRBV25-1 and TRBJ1-2; D not resolved. CDR3 length: 14 residues. Trimming pared 5 bases from V and 4 bases from J, leaving 14 bases between. Germline CDR1 is MGHDK and CDR2 is SYGVNS. The CDR3 reads CASSHSFDTYGYTF. CDR3 bases: TGTGCCAGCAGTCACAGCTTCGACACCTATGGCTACACCTTC.

The rearrangement joins TRBV28 to TRBJ2-2; a weak D match, TRBD1 (6 bases). The CDR3 is made up of 15 amino acids. Trimming pared 0 bases from V and 1 base from J, leaving 6 bases between. CDR1 and CDR2 (germline): MDHEN, SYDVKM. The CDR3 bases are TGTGCCAGCAGTTTATGGACAGGGAACACCGGGGAGCTGTTTTTT. It specifies CASSLWTGNTGELFF. Filled out from reference TRBV28 and TRBJ2-2, the complete variable domain reads DVKVTQSSRYLVKRTGEKVFLECVQDMDHENMFWYRQDPGLGLRLIYFSYDVKMKEKGDIPEGYSVSREKKERFSLILESASTNQTSMYLCASSLWTGNTGELFFGEGSRLTVL.

CDR3 sequence reads: CASSLASYNEQFF. In DNA, the CDR3 is TGTGCCAGCAGCTTGGCCTCCTACAATGAGCAGTTCTTC. The chain employs TRBV11-2 and TRBJ2-1; D uncertain. The CDR3 consists of 13 residues. Germline-derived CDR1 and CDR2 are SGHAT and FQNNGV. Trimming cost V 3 bases and J 0 bases, with 3 bases left between them.

The sample holds a few counts of this clone. A junction boundary mismatches the germline segment, possibly from a read error. The chain links TRBV7-7 to TRBJ1-4; possible D gene TRBD1, 6 bases. This CDR3 is 14 amino acids long. Germline assignment: CDR1 SSHAT and CDR2 FNYEAQ (reference sequence). This CDR3 is CASSRRGGGEKLFF. CDR3 DNA sequence: TGTGCTAGCAGCCGCAGGGGCGGTGGTGAAAAACTGTTTTTT.

This rearrangement joins TRBV7-2 to TRBJ2-7; tentatively, D is TRBD2 (6 bases). Per germline, CDR1 SGHTA and CDR2 FQGNSA. With 5 bases removed from V and 6 bases from J, the gap between germline ends came to 26 bases. The CDR3 is made up of 17 amino acids. The CDR3 nucleotides are TGTGCCAGCAGCCAACAGGAGGGCCGGGGAACGGTTAGCGAGCAGTACTTC. Protein: CASSQQEGRGTVSEQYF.

This chain links TRBV5-6 with TRBJ1-2, with D hard to call. Germline-derived CDR1 and CDR2 are SGHDT and YYEEEE. This CDR3 is 13 amino acids long. V was trimmed by 1 base and J by 1 base, leaving 5 bases between them. CDR3 coding DNA: TGTGCCAGCAGCTTGTTTAGTAACTATGGCTACACCTTC. This codes for CASSLFSNYGYTF.

This chain uses TRBV7-2 with TRBJ2-7; D not certain. Germline CDR1 reads SGHTA; CDR2 reads FQGNSA. The CDR3 length is 16 residues. Trimming removed 1 base from V and 2 bases from J, with 15 bases in between. The CDR3 DNA is TGTGCCAGCAGCTTAGATGCAGGTCCGGTTCCCTACGAGCAGTACTTC. As protein: CASSLDAGPVPYEQYF.

The CDR3 here is CASSSWTEDEAFF. DNA of the CDR3: TGTGCCAGTAGTTCTTGGACGGAGGATGAAGCTTTCTTT. The V and J genes are TRBV19 and TRBJ1-1, with D unclear. V was pared by 5 bases and J by 7 bases, with 14 bases between. The CDR3 has 13 residues. CDR1 and CDR2 from the germline V gene are LNHDA and SQIVND (reference sequence).

This rearrangement joins TRBV6-1 to TRBJ2-7; tentatively, D is TRBD1 (6 bases). CDR1 is MNHNS and CDR2 is SASEGT in the germline V gene. This CDR3 spans 12 amino acids. V lost 9 bases, J lost 5 bases, and 14 bases lay in between. CDR3 loop: CARRIDRNEQYF. CDR3 bases: TGTGCCAGAAGGATAGACAGGAACGAGCAGTACTTC.

The chain recombines TRBV6-1 with TRBJ2-7; D uncertain. CDR3 length equals 13 residues. Germline V gives CDR1 MNHNS, CDR2 SASEGT. Trimming shortened V by 6 bases and J by 4 bases, and 13 bases separated the two germline ends. The CDR3 reads CASSPVLGYEQYF. The CDR3 bases are TGTGCCAGCAGCCCCGTCTTGGGGTACGAGCAGTACTTC.

V usage is TRBV5-5 and J usage is TRBJ1-3; D gene ambiguous. V was shortened by 0 bases and J by 1 base, with 5 bases between the two germline ends. Germline loops: CDR1 SGHKS, CDR2 YYEKEE (reference sequence). This CDR3 region has 14 residues. The CDR3 protein is CASSLDSSGNTIYF. The CDR3 DNA sequence: TGTGCCAGCAGCTTGGACAGTTCTGGAAACACCATATATTTT.

The chain joins TRBV19 to TRBJ1-5; D unclear. Germline CDR1 and CDR2: LNHDA and SQIVND (reference sequence). The germline V and J ends were trimmed by 2 bases and 4 bases, with 15 bases remaining between them. This CDR3 comprises 16 residues. The CDR3 coding sequence is TGTGCCAGTAGTATAAGGGCAGTACCGAGGAATCAGCCCCAGCATTTT. As protein: CASSIRAVPRNQPQHF.

CDR3 loop: CASSHKDRNGYTF. CDR3 nucleotides: TGCGCCAGCAGCCACAAAGACAGGAATGGCTACACCTTC. The chain uses TRBV5-1 and TRBJ1-2; a weak D match, TRBD1 (6 bases). Germline values: CDR1 SGHRS, CDR2 YFSETQ. V was trimmed by 4 bases and J by 6 bases, leaving 13 bases between them. The CDR3 covers 13 residues.

J is TRBJ2-1 and V is TRBV4-1, with 8 bases matching TRBD2. V lost 4 bases and J lost 1; bases outside the gene matches: 3. Germline CDR1 is MGHRA and CDR2 is YSYEKL. The length of the CDR3 is 15 residues. In DNA form, the CDR3 reads TGCGCCAGCAGCCGGACTAGCCAGTCCTACAATGAGCAGTTCTTC. It yields the protein CASSRTSQSYNEQFF.

J is TRBJ2-3 and V is TRBV2; D uncertain. From germline, CDR1 is SNHLY and CDR2 FYNNEI. V lost 4 bases and J 0 bases, leaving 8 bases between the germline ends. The CDR3 is 14 amino acids. The CDR3 bases are TGTGCCAGCAGTGTAGAACCTAGCACAGATACGCAGTATTTT. It is translated as CASSVEPSTDTQYF.

The chain carries TRBV30 and TRBJ1-1; no clear D. V was trimmed by 7 bases and J by 1 base, leaving 10 bases between them. This CDR3 is built from 12 residues. The germline V gene encodes CDR1 GTSNPN and CDR2 SVGIG (reference sequence). CDR3 DNA sequence: TGTGCCTCTCGGGGTTCGAACACTGAAGCTTTCTTT. Its translation is CASRGSNTEAFF.

This chain links TRBV9 with TRBJ2-2; D remains ambiguous. Trimming shortened V by 3 bases and J by 8 bases, and 8 bases separated the two germline ends. Germline CDR1 SGDLS, CDR2 YYNGEE. The CDR3 sequence is 12 residues long. CDR3 sequence: CASSDLRGELFF. The CDR3 DNA reads TGTGCCAGCAGCGATCTTAGGGGGGAGCTGTTTTTT.